Following are 20 T cell receptor beta chains from one sample sequenced in a study of radiotherapy plus CTLA-4 blockade in lung cancer. Using immunoSEQ multiplex PCR, the repertoire was profiled, and TCRdb retains in-frame clones only, with some absent. The table includes about 80,000 clones, 78% detected once. The material was peripheral blood, obtained from a patient treated with radiotherapy plus ipilimumab. The receptors shown here come from a human donor with non-small cell lung cancer whose response to radiotherapy plus ipilimumab could not be evaluated. Some clones in this sample may be carry-over from other donors' samples.

The chain is built from TRBV14 and TRBJ1-4; 7 nucleotides agree with TRBD1. The CDR3 spans 16 residues. The germline gives CDR1 SGHDN, CDR2 FVKESK. V trimming: 1 base; J trimming: 7 bases; junction bases outside the gene matches: 9. CDR3 in DNA: TGTGCCAGCAGCCAAGGTGGACAGGCGAAGGGTGAAAAACTGTTTTTT. The encoded protein is CASSQGGQAKGEKLFF.

This chain connects TRBV5-8 to TRBJ1-1; no definite D call. V was trimmed by 0 bases and J by 5 bases, leaving 14 bases between them. The germline V gene encodes CDR1 SGHTS and CDR2 YDEGEE. The CDR3 extends over 15 amino acids. The CDR3 DNA follows: TGTGCCAGCAGCTTGGTCGCTTCGAGGAGGACTGAAGCTTTCTTT. As protein: CASSLVASRRTEAFF.

The rearrangement links TRBV2 to TRBJ2-7, with D unclear. CDR1 is SNHLY, CDR2 FYNNEI, per germline. The germline V and J ends were trimmed by 8 bases and 1 base, with 9 bases remaining between them. This CDR3 contains 12 residues. The CDR3 sequence is CASGAYSYEQYF. As DNA, the CDR3 is TGTGCCAGCGGAGCTTATTCCTACGAGCAGTACTTC.

The chain couples TRBV6-1 to TRBJ2-5; TRBD1 matches at 7 bases. This CDR3 contains 15 residues. Trimming at V came to 2 bases and at J to 2 bases, leaving 5 bases not matched to a gene. The V gene's germline CDR1 is MNHNS and CDR2 SASEGT. CDR3 bases: TGTGCCAGCAGTGAACTGACAGGGATGCAAGAGACCCAGTACTTC. Protein sequence: CASSELTGMQETQYF.

The chain recombines TRBV10-3 with TRBJ2-2; 7 bases fit TRBD2. The length of the CDR3 is 16 residues. The V segment lost 8 bases and the J segment 0 bases; nucleotides outside the gene matches: 9. CDR1 and CDR2 from the germline V gene are ENHRY and SYGVKD. CDR3 sequence reads: CAISRSGRPNTGELFF. The CDR3 DNA sequence: TGTGCCATCTCCAGGTCCGGGAGGCCGAACACCGGGGAGCTGTTTTTT.

Of note for this clone: Germline and junction disagree at one end, which may indicate a read error. The chain employs TRBV7-7 and TRBJ2-3; 12 bases line up with TRBD2. The CDR3 totals 15 residues. Germline V CDR1 and CDR2: SSHAT, FNYEAQ (reference sequence). The CDR3 is CASSPGLAGIDTQYF. CDR3 DNA sequence: TGTGCTAGCAGCCCCGGACTAGCGGGGATAGATACGCAGTATTTT.

The chain links TRBV6-1 to TRBJ2-7; perhaps TRBD1 as D (5 bases). V lost 8 bases and J lost 1, with 12 bases in between. From germline, CDR1 is MNHNS and CDR2 SASEGT. This CDR3 is 13 amino acids long. The DNA for the CDR3 is TGTGCCAGCGGCCGACAGCAGTCCTACGAGCAGTACTTC. It is translated as CASGRQQSYEQYF.

This sequence joins TRBV27 and TRBJ1-1; TRBD1 matches 10 bases. The CDR3 length is 16 residues. Per the germline V gene, CDR1 is MNHEY and CDR2 is SMNVEV (reference sequence). V shed 4 bases, J shed 6 bases, and the junction held 11 bases outside the gene matches. Here the CDR3 DNA reads TGTGCCAGCAGTTCCTACATTTCTGGACAGGGGGCTGAAGCTTTCTTT. This encodes CASSSYISGQGAEAFF.

This chain joins TRBV7-2 and TRBJ1-5, with 10 nucleotides matching TRBD1. The CDR3 is 14 residues long. Germline V gene sequence: CDR1 SGHTA, CDR2 FQGNSA. V dropped 5 bases and J dropped 5; count of bases not matched to a gene: 3. CDR3 DNA sequence: TGTGCCAGCAGCCCCGGGACAGGGGATCAGCCCCAGCATTTT. This gives the protein CASSPGTGDQPQHF.

This chain connects TRBV6-1 to TRBJ2-7; 11 bases agree with TRBD2. The CDR3 runs to 15 residues. With V trimmed by 7 bases and J by 2 bases, 7 bases remained unmatched. Germline V lookup: CDR1 MNHNS, CDR2 SASEGT. CDR3 coding DNA: TGTGCCAGCAACAGAATAGCGGGGGGGCCCTACGAGCAGTACTTC. Amino acid sequence: CASNRIAGGPYEQYF.

The CDR3 DNA is TGCGCCAGCAGCCGACAGGGGCAAGAGACCCAGTACTTC. Translation gives CASSRQGQETQYF. The chain employs TRBV4-1 and TRBJ2-5; 8 bases match TRBD1. This CDR3 comprises 13 residues. From germline, CDR1 is MGHRA and CDR2 YSYEKL. J gave up 2 bases and V 4 bases, and 0 bases lay outside the gene matches.

The chain has TRBV14 and TRBJ2-7, with TRBD1 as a possible D gene (6 bases). This CDR3 region has 14 residues. Trimming left V 5 bases short and J 1 base short, with 12 bases between. CDR1 and CDR2 (germline): SGHDN, FVKESK. In DNA, the CDR3 is TGTGCCAGCAGCTTTACACAGGGTTCCTACGAGCAGTACTTC. Translating gives CASSFTQGSYEQYF.

The V call is TRBV6-6, the J call TRBJ2-7; the match to TRBD1 covers 7 bases. The junction had 5 bases not matched to a gene; V was cut back by 11 bases and J by 1 base. This CDR3 region has 12 residues. CDR1 is MNHNY and CDR2 is SVGAGI in the germline V gene (reference sequence). Here the CDR3 DNA reads TGTGCCGGGGGACAGAGTTCCTACGAGCAGTACTTC. Amino acid sequence: CAGGQSSYEQYF.

V usage is TRBV5-1 and J usage is TRBJ2-3; 9 nucleotides agree with TRBD1. Trimming removed 1 base from V and 6 bases from J; junction bases left unmatched: 6. Germline V gene sequence: CDR1 SGHRS, CDR2 YFSETQ. CDR3 length equals 15 residues. CDR3 DNA: TGCGCCAGCAGCTTGACAGGGGGCCAGCAGGATACGCAGTATTTT. It encodes CASSLTGGQQDTQYF.

V is TRBV6-5 and J is TRBJ1-6; no clear D. Trimming took 7 bases from V and 10 from J, leaving 20 bases between them. The germline V gene has CDR1 MNHEY and CDR2 SVGAGI. This CDR3 spans 15 amino acids. This CDR3 reads CASTSTVVKRSPLHF. The CDR3 nucleotides are TGTGCCAGCACTTCGACCGTGGTGAAGAGGTCACCCCTCCACTTT.

The V and J genes are TRBV6-6 and TRBJ2-3, with 10 bases matching TRBD2. With V trimmed by 5 bases and J by 5 bases, 4 bases remained unmatched. This CDR3 has 14 residues. Germline loops: CDR1 MNHNY, CDR2 SVGAGI (reference sequence). The CDR3 DNA is TGTGCCAGCAGTGGGACTAGCGATGGAGATACGCAGTATTTT. Translating gives CASSGTSDGDTQYF.

This clone was counted only a few times. DNA for the CDR3: TGTGCCAGTAGGGAAGGACAGGCCCTCAATCAGCCCCAGCATTTT. It codes for CASREGQALNQPQHF. The chain joins TRBV19 to TRBJ1-5; 7 bases line up with TRBD1. The CDR3 runs to 15 residues. Germline loops: CDR1 LNHDA, CDR2 SQIVND (reference sequence). The V and J ends lost 6 bases and 3 bases, in that order; junction bases with no gene match: 8.

This chain links TRBV5-4 with TRBJ2-4; D perhaps matches TRBD1 (6 bases). The V and J ends lost 0 bases and 5 bases respectively, with 9 bases between them. Germline CDR1 and CDR2: SGHNT and YYREEE (reference sequence). The CDR3 runs 14 residues. For the CDR3, the DNA is TGTGCCAGCAGCTTGGACAGGGACGAAAACATTCAGTACTTC. Translation gives CASSLDRDENIQYF.

This chain uses TRBV4-1 with TRBJ2-6, with unresolved D. This CDR3 spans 16 amino acids. CDR1 MGHRA and CDR2 YSYEKL come from the germline V gene. The V and J ends lost 0 bases and 2 bases respectively, with 8 bases between them. The CDR3 spells CASSQDLRTGANVLTF. The CDR3, as DNA: TGCGCCAGCAGCCAAGATCTGAGGACTGGGGCCAACGTCCTGACTTTC.

The chain uses TRBV11-3 and TRBJ1-1, with TRBD1 as a possible D gene (6 bases). Germline V gene lookup returns CDR1 SGHNT and CDR2 YENEEA. V was shortened by 1 base and J by 0 bases, with 12 bases between the two germline ends. CDR3 length equals 16 residues. The CDR3 spells CASSLGGGQLNTEAFF. The CDR3, as DNA: TGTGCCAGCAGCTTAGGGGGGGGACAATTGAACACTGAAGCTTTCTTT. Full variable domain (remainder filled in from reference TRBV11-3 and TRBJ1-1): EAGVVQSPRYKIIEKKQPVAFWCNPISGHNTLYWYLQNLGQGPELLIRYENEEAVDDSQLPKDRFSAERLKGVDSTLKIQPAELGDSAVYLCASSLGGGQLNTEAFFGQGTRLTVV.